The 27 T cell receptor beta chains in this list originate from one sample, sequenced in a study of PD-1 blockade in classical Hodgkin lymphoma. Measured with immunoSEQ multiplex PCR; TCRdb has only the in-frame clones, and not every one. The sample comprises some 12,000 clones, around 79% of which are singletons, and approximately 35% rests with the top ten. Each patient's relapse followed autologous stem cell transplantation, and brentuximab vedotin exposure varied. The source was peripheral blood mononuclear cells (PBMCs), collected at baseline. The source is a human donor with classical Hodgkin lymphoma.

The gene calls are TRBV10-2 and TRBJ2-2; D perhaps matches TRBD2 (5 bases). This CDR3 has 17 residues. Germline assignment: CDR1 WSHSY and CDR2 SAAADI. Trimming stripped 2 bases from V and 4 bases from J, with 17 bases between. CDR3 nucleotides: TGCGCCAGCAGTGAGGCCCTACTAGGAGATGTCACCGGGGAGCTGTTTTTT. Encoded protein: CASSEALLGDVTGELFF.

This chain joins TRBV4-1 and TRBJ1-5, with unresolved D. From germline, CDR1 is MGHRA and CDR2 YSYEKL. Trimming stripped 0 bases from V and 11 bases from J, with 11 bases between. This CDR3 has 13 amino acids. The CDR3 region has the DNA TGCGCCAGCAGCCAAGATCGAGGGCAGGCCCAGCATTTT. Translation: CASSQDRGQAQHF.

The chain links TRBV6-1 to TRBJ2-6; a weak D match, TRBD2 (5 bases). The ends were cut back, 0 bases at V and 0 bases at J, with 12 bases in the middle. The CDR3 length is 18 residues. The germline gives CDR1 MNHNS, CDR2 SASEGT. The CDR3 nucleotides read TGTGCCAGCAGTGAAGCGCCGACGGGGAGCTCTGGGGCCAACGTCCTGACTTTC. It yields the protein CASSEAPTGSSGANVLTF.

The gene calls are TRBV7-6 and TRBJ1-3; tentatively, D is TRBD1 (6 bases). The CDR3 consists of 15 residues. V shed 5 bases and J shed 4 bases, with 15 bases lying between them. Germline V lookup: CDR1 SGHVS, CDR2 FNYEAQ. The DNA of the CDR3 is TGTGCCAGCAGCAGACCACAGGGTGGAGGAAACACCATATATTTT. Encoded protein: CASSRPQGGGNTIYF.

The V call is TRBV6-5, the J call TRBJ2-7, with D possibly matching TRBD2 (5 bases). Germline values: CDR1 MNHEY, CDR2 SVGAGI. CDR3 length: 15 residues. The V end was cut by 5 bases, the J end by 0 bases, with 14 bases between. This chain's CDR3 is CASSKDSSSSYEQYF. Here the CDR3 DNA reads TGTGCCAGCAGTAAGGACTCTTCCAGCTCCTACGAGCAGTACTTC.

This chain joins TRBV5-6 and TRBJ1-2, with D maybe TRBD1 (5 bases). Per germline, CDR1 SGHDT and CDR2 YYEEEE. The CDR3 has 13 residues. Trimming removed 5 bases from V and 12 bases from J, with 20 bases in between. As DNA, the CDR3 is TGTGCCAGCAGTAGGGCAGGGATAAACCGCGACACCTTC. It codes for CASSRAGINRDTF.

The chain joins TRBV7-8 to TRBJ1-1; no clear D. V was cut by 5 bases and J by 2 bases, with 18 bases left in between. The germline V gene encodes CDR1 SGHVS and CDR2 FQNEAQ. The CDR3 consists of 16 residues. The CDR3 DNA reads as TGTGCCAGCAGCCTATCCCTCTCCCGGGTTAACACTGAAGCTTTCTTT. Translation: CASSLSLSRVNTEAFF.

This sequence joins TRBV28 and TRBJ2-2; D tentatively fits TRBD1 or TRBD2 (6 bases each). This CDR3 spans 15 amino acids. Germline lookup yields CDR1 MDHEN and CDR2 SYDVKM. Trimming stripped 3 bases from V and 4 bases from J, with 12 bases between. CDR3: CASSLRGAGTGELFF. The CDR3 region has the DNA TGTGCCAGCAGTTTGAGGGGGGCGGGCACCGGGGAGCTGTTTTTT.

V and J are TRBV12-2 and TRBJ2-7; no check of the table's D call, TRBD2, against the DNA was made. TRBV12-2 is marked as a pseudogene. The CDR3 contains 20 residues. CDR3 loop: CASRLVLPGTSGGSSYEQYV. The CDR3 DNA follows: TGTGCAAGTCGCTTAGTTCTACCCGGGACTAGCGGGGGGTCCTCCTACGAGCAGTACGTC.

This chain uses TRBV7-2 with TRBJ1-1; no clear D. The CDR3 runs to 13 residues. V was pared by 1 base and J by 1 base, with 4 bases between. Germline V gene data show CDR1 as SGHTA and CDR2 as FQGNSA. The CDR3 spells CASSLVRNTEAFF. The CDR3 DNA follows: TGTGCCAGCAGCTTAGTCAGGAACACTGAAGCTTTCTTT.

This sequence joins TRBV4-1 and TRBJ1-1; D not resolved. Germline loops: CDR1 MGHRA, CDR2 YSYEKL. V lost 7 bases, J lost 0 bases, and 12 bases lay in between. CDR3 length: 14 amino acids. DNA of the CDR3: TGCGCCAGCAAAGCTCCTACGATGAACACTGAAGCTTTCTTT. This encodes CASKAPTMNTEAFF.

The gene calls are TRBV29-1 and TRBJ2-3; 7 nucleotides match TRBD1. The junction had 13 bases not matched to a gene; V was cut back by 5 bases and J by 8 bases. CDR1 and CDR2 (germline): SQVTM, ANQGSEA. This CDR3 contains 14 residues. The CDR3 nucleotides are TGCAGCGTTACCGGGACAGACTCATTGCGTACGCAGTATTTT. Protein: CSVTGTDSLRTQYF.

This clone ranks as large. The CDR3 is CASGPGGITEAFF. The DNA of the CDR3 is TGTGCCAGCGGCCCCGGGGGAATCACTGAAGCTTTCTTT. The chain joins TRBV6-1 to TRBJ1-1; TRBD1 is a possible D gene (5 bases). The CDR3 covers 13 residues. The germline V gene encodes CDR1 MNHNS and CDR2 SASEGT. The V end lost 8 bases, the J end lost 4 bases, and 14 bases lay between the germline ends.

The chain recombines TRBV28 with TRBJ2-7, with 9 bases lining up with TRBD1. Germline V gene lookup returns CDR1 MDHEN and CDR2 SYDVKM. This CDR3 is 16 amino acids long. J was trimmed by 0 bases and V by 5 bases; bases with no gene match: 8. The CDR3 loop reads CASSGQGWRSSYEQYV. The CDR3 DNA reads TGTGCCAGCAGTGGACAGGGGTGGAGAAGCTCCTACGAGCAGTACGTC.

CDR3 sequence (DNA): TGTGCCAGCAGTGCATCCGGCGGGACAGGGGACAATGAGCAGTTCTTC. Encoded protein: CASSASGGTGDNEQFF. The V and J genes are TRBV6-1 and TRBJ2-1; TRBD1 matches 10 bases. This CDR3 spans 16 amino acids. J was trimmed by 5 bases and V by 4 bases; bases with no gene match: 8. Per the germline V gene, CDR1 is MNHNS and CDR2 is SASEGT.

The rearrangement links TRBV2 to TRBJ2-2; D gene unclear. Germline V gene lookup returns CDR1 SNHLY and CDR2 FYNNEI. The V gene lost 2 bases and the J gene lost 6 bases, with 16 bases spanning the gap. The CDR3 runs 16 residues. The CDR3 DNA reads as TGTGCCAGCAGTGAAAGCTACGTCTTTTCGGCCGGGGAGCTGTTTTTT. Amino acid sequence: CASSESYVFSAGELFF.

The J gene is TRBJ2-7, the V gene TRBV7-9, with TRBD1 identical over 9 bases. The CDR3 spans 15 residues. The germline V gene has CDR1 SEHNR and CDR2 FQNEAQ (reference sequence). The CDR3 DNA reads TGTGCCAGCAGCTTAGCCGGAGCACACAGACAGGGGGTGGTGGTC. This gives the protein CASSLAGAHRQGVVV.

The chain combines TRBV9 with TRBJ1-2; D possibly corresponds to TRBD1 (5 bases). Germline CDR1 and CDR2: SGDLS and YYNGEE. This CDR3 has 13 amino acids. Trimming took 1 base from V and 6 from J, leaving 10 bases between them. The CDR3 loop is CASSVYGRDGYTF. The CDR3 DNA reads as TGTGCCAGCAGCGTATACGGCAGGGATGGCTACACCTTC. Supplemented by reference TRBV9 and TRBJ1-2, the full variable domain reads DSGVTQTPKHLITATGQRVTLRCSPRSGDLSVYWYQQSLDQGLQFLIQYYNGEERAKGNILERFSAQQFPDLHSELNLSSLELGDSALYFCASSVYGRDGYTFGSGTRLTVV.

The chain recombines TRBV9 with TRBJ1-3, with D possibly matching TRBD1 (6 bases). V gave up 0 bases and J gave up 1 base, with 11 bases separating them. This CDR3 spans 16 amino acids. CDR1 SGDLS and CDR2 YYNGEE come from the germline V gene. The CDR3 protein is CASSVDLGTSGNTIYF. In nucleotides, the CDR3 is TGTGCCAGCAGCGTAGACCTCGGGACATCTGGAAACACCATATATTTT.

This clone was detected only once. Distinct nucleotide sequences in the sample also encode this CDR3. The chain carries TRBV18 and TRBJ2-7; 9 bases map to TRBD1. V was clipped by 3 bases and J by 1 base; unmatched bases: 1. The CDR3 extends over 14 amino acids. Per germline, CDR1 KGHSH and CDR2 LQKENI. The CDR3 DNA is TGTGCCAGCTCACCGGGGACAGGGTCCTACGAGCAGTACGTC. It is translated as CASSPGTGSYEQYV.

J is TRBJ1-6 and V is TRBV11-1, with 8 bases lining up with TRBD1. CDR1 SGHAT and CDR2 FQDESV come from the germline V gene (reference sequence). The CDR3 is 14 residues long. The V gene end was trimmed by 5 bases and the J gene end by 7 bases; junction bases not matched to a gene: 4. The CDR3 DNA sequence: TGTGCCAGCAGCCGGACAGGGAACAATTCACCCCTCCACTTT. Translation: CASSRTGNNSPLHF.

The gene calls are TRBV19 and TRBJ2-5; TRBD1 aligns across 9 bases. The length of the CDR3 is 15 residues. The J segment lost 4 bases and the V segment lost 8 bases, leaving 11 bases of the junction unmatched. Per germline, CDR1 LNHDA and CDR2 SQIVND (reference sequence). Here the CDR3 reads CASGSGQGRVETQYF. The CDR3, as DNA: TGTGCCAGTGGGTCGGGACAGGGACGCGTAGAGACCCAGTACTTC.

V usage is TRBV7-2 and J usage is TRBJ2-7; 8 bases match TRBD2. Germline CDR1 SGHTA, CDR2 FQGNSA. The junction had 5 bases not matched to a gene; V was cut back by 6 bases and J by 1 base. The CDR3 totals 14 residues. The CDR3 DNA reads TGTGCCAGCAGGCGCCGGGGGGGTTCCTACGAGCAGTACTTC. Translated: CASRRRGGSYEQYF.

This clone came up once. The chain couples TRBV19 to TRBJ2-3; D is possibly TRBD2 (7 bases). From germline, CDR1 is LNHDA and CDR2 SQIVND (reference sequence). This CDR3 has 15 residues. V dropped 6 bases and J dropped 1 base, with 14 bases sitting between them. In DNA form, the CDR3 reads TGTGCCAGTAGCTCGGCGGGGGCGGGCACAGATACGCAGTATTTT. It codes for CASSSAGAGTDTQYF.

The DNA of the CDR3 is TGTGCCAGCAGCCAGGCAGGGGGCATATATGGCTACACCTTC. Its translation: CASSQAGGIYGYTF. The chain employs TRBV7-2 and TRBJ1-2; TRBD1 matches at 8 bases. Germline loops: CDR1 SGHTA, CDR2 FQGNSA. The CDR3 covers 14 residues. The V and J ends lost 5 bases and 5 bases, in that order; junction bases with no gene match: 7.

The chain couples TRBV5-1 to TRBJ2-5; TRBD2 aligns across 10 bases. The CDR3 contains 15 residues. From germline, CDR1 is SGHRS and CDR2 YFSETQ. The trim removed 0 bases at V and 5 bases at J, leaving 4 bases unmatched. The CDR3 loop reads CASSLVASGGETQYF. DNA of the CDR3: TGCGCCAGCAGCTTGGTGGCTAGCGGGGGTGAGACCCAGTACTTC.

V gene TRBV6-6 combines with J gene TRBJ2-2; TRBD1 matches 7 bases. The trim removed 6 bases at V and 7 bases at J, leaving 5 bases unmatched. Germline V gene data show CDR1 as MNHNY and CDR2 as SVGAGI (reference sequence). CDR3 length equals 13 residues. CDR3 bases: TGTGCCAGCAGAACAGGGGCCAGCGGGGAGCTGTTTTTT. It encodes CASRTGASGELFF.